This T cell receptor (beta chain) was identified in a study of shared clonotypes between healthy human individuals. As for the study in general: With ages of 18 to 49, the donors were a couple of women and a few men.

Naive-designated CD8 cells lacked CD45RO, were positively enriched for CCR7, and omitted terminally differentiated effector memory CD45RA+ cells. When replicate PCRs were run on sorted subsets, they used about 220 ng DNA, roughly 30,000 T cell genomes. Original data processing: With immunoSEQ giving junction-only sequences and no quality scores, filtering differed. Assay used: immunoSEQ multiplex PCR; TCRdb lists only in-frame clones, some missing. Clone size and the V and J calls come from that table; the DNA yielded D and trimming. Of 1.5 million to 2.5 million clones listed, approximately 94% are singletons. V lost 7 bases to trimming and J lost 1 base; unmatched junction nucleotides: 4. Germline loops: CDR1 SEHNR, CDR2 FQNEAQ (reference sequence). The CDR3 contains 13 residues.

The clonotype comes from a man aged 18-30 years in good health. Source material: naive CD8+ T cells sorted from blood. The chain has TRBV7-9 and TRBJ2-7, with TRBD1 matching 7 bases. The chain's CDR3 is CASNRQGSYEQYF. The CDR3 DNA follows: TGTGCCAGCAACCGACAGGGTTCCTACGAGCAGTACTTC.